The clone carrying this TCR beta chain was recorded only once. Its antigen is currently unknown. These data originate in a study of T cell repertoires in cytomegalovirus infection. On the study more broadly: CMV infection together with matching HLA type was indicated by public TCR beta signatures. Study outcomes and limitations: It was HLA-C-restricted CMV-specific TCR beta clonotypes that dominated the response ex vivo.

The V gene lost 1 base and the J gene lost 6 bases, with 9 bases spanning the gap. There are 13 residues in the CDR3. Germline loops: CDR1 KGHSH, CDR2 LQKENI. TCRdb redid the calling of the reads with MiXCR, one entry per CDR3 protein. The repertoire includes under 500,000 distinct CDR3 sequences, about 42% of them detected once, and about 41% sits in the top ten. The clonotype comes from a human donor in good health (CMV status not recorded). Some clones in this sample may be carry-over from other donors' samples. This rearrangement joins TRBV18 to TRBJ1-1; D gene unclear. The starting material was cultured PBMCs, obtained from culture after CMV antigen stimulation. Written as DNA, the CDR3 is TGTGCCAGCTCACCACTGGGAAAGGCTGAAGCTTTCTTT. This sequence encodes CASSPLGKAEAFF.